This T cell receptor (beta chain) came from a study of shared clonotypes between healthy human individuals. A word on this clone: Other DNA sequences of this sample code for an identical CDR3.

With 1 base removed from V and 3 bases from J, the gap between germline ends came to 8 bases. CDR1 and CDR2 (germline): SEHNR, FQNEAQ (reference sequence). CDR3 length: 14 residues. On sorted subsets, replicate PCRs used about 0.2 ug DNA, or 30,000 or so T cell genomes. TCRdb's table, derived via immunoSEQ multiplex PCR, lists solely in-frame clones and lacks some. The table lists 2,500,000 or so clones, just under 95% of them singletons. The receptor comes from a man younger than 35 in good health. Some clones in this sample may be carry-over from other donors' samples. The chain joins TRBV7-9 to TRBJ2-3; weak D call: TRBD1 (5 bases). Sequencing was carried out using naive CD4+ T cells from PBMCs. Described subset: CD45RA+ positively selected. The CDR3 region is CASSLDRSTDTQYF. CDR3 sequence (DNA): TGTGCCAGCAGCTTAGACAGGTCGACAGATACGCAGTATTTT. Together with reference TRBV7-9 and TRBJ2-3, the CDR3 gives the full variable domain: DTGVSQNPRHKITKRGQNVTFRCDPISEHNRLYWYRQTLGQGPEFLTYFQNEAQLEKSRLLSDRFSAERPKGSFSTLEIQRTEQGDSAMYLCASSLDRSTDTQYFGPGTRLTVL.